This T cell receptor beta chain was found in a study of type 1 regulatory T cells. As for this clonotype: Its antigen is still unknown.

The CDR3 totals 14 residues. Germline V gene lookup returns CDR1 KGHSY and CDR2 FQNENV. V lost 7 bases to trimming and J lost 1 base, with 13 bases between them. Via MiXCR, TCRdb re-called the reads, giving one row per CDR3 protein. The table lists 55,000 to 65,000 distinct CDR3 sequences, around 62% of them singletons. The clonotype comes from a human donor in good health. The material sequenced was cultured non-Tr1 T cells, either the whole culture or a sorted T cell fraction (not recorded which). The chain couples TRBV16 to TRBJ1-1; no reliable D call. DNA of the CDR3: TGTGCCAGCACCCCGACGGTTGAGAACACTGAAGCTTTCTTT. Translated, it gives CASTPTVENTEAFF.